This T cell receptor beta chain emerged from a study of T-cell memory formation after mild COVID-19. Study details: Clustering of TCRs was largely donor specific. Study-wide points: For second-wave clones that peaked at day 37, SARS-CoV-2 specificity went unverified.

Germline V gene lookup returns CDR1 LGHDT and CDR2 YNNKEL (reference sequence). V shed 5 bases and J shed 4 bases, with 14 bases lying between them. The CDR3 spans 15 residues. From the 5' RACE reads, TCRdb called clonotypes with MiXCR, one entry per CDR3 protein. The data show 250,000 or so distinct CDR3 sequences, more than 15% seen once. With regard to this clonotype: The antigen is undetermined.

The chain has TRBV3-1 and TRBJ2-2; TRBD2 might be the D (7 bases). This receptor was obtained from a man aged 18 to 35 who had mild COVID-19 (a few samples of this study predate the infection). Cell type and time point are not known. Sequences were obtained from PBMCs or a T cell subset sorted from them (not recorded which). The CDR3 protein is CASSRAGTITGELFF. CDR3 nucleotide sequence: TGTGCCAGCAGCAGAGCGGGGACAATCACCGGGGAGCTGTTTTTT.